Below are 10 T cell receptor beta chains sequenced from a single sample in a study of cytomegalovirus exposure and HLA in healthy donors. Only in-frame clones appear in the TCRdb table, and some are missing; sequencing was by immunoSEQ multiplex PCR. The sample includes some 110,000 clones, roughly nine tenths of them seen just once. The source material was PBMCs. The receptors derive from a man between 18 and 29 years old in good health and CMV-seropositive.

This rearrangement joins TRBV7-9 to TRBJ2-3; D is uncertain. Germline CDR1 is SEHNR and CDR2 is FQNEAQ (reference sequence). V lost 4 bases to trimming and J lost 4 bases, with 9 bases between them. The CDR3 is made up of 13 amino acids. The CDR3 loop is CASSSPGADTQYF. The CDR3, as DNA: TGTGCCAGCAGCTCCCCGGGTGCAGATACGCAGTATTTT.

The chain uses TRBV19 and TRBJ1-1, with 8 bases identical to TRBD1. Germline V CDR1 and CDR2: LNHDA, SQIVND (reference sequence). The CDR3 is 18 amino acids. The V segment lost 3 bases and the J segment 3 bases; nucleotides outside the gene matches: 15. The CDR3 coding sequence is TGTGCCAGTAGTATGGAACCCCGACAGGGGCGCGGGTACACTGAAGCTTTCTTT. Translating gives CASSMEPRQGRGYTEAFF. The variable domain in full, completed from reference TRBV19 and TRBJ1-1, reads DGGITQSPKYLFRKEGQNVTLSCEQNLNHDAMYWYRQDPGQGLRLIYYSQIVNDFQKGDIAEGYSVSREKKESFPLTVTSAQKNPTAFYLCASSMEPRQGRGYTEAFFGQGTRLTVV.

This chain links TRBV5-1 with TRBJ1-5; D is ambiguous. V gave up 0 bases and J gave up 5 bases, with 30 bases separating them. Germline CDR1 and CDR2: SGHRS and YFSETQ. The CDR3 is 21 residues long. The CDR3 region is CASSLASTRGMANDSDQPQHF. Here the CDR3 DNA reads TGCGCCAGCAGCTTGGCTAGCACCCGGGGTATGGCCAACGACTCAGATCAGCCCCAGCATTTT. Combining the CDR3 with reference TRBV5-1 and TRBJ1-5 gives the whole variable domain KAGVTQTPRYLIKTRGQQVTLSCSPISGHRSVSWYQQTPGQGLQFLFEYFSETQRNKGNFPGRFSGRQFSNSRSEMNVSTLELGDSALYLCASSLASTRGMANDSDQPQHFGDGTRLSIL.

This clone was picked up a small number of times. The CDR3 loop reads CASSLDTWGYTF. CDR3 bases: TGTGCCAGCAGCTTAGATACTTGGGGCTACACCTTC. V usage is TRBV7-9 and J usage is TRBJ1-2; D is uncertain. The CDR3 spans 12 residues. Germline CDR1 and CDR2: SEHNR and FQNEAQ (reference sequence). Trimming shortened V by 1 base and J by 8 bases, and 8 bases separated the two germline ends.

The V call is TRBV18, the J call TRBJ1-1, with D perhaps matching TRBD1 (5 bases). The CDR3 contains 12 residues. Trimming removed 8 bases from V and 3 bases from J, with 10 bases in between. Germline CDR1 reads KGHSH; CDR2 reads LQKENI. The CDR3 protein is CASQGLDTEAFF. The CDR3 coding sequence is TGTGCCAGCCAGGGTTTAGACACTGAAGCTTTCTTT.

The chain is built from TRBV2 and TRBJ2-1; 7 positions match TRBD1. With 6 bases clipped from V and 5 bases from J, the junction kept 10 bases outside the gene matches. The length of the CDR3 is 15 residues. In germline, CDR1 is SNHLY, CDR2 FYNNEI. This CDR3 is CASRGDRVSDNEQFF. The CDR3, as DNA: TGTGCCAGCAGGGGAGACAGGGTATCTGACAATGAGCAGTTCTTC.

The chain has TRBV6-6 and TRBJ1-2; 7 bases fit TRBD1. V shed 6 bases, J shed 7 bases, and the junction held 8 bases outside the gene matches. Germline CDR1 reads MNHNY; CDR2 reads SVGAGI (reference sequence). The length of the CDR3 is 13 residues. The CDR3 DNA follows: TGTGCCAGCAGCTCGACAGGGATAAGTGGCTACACCTTC. Translated, it gives CASSSTGISGYTF.

The chain has TRBV27 and TRBJ2-7; D is undetermined. The CDR3 spans 15 residues. V was pared by 5 bases and J by 4 bases, with 18 bases between. Germline values: CDR1 MNHEY, CDR2 SMNVEV (reference sequence). CDR3 protein: CASSPIQRGVYEQYF. CDR3 nucleotides: TGTGCCAGCAGTCCCATTCAAAGAGGAGTGTACGAGCAGTACTTC.

V is TRBV25-1 and J is TRBJ2-7, with D possibly being TRBD1 (6 bases). Germline-derived CDR1 and CDR2 are MGHDK and SYGVNS. V lost 3 bases and J 5 bases, leaving 11 bases between the germline ends. The CDR3 spans 13 residues. The CDR3, as DNA: TGTGCCAGCAGTGACTGGGGGCCGGACGAGCAGTACTTC. Its translation: CASSDWGPDEQYF.

V and J are TRBV29-1 and TRBJ1-2; D is perhaps TRBD1 (6 bases). CDR3 length: 17 residues. Germline V gene data show CDR1 as SQVTM and CDR2 as ANQGSEA. The V end lost 4 bases, the J end lost 2 bases, and 23 bases lay between the germline ends. CDR3 region: CSVAPPLSGDLNYGYTF. CDR3 coding DNA: TGCAGCGTTGCCCCGCCACTATCAGGGGACCTCAACTATGGCTACACCTTC.